Presented here are 17 T cell receptor beta chains from one specimen sequenced in a study of shared clonotypes between healthy human individuals. CD8 cells regarded as naive lacked CD45RO, were positively chosen for CCR7, and omitted terminally differentiated effector memory CD45RA+ cells. Clones were sequenced by immunoSEQ multiplex PCR, and TCRdb holds only the in-frame ones, with some missing. This repertoire shows about 2.2 million clones, just over 90% found once; its top ten account for roughly 1.7%. The sequencing sample was made of naive CD8+ T cells from PBMCs. The receptors stem from a young man in good health. Some clones in this sample may be carry-over from other donors' samples.

The V and J genes are TRBV28 and TRBJ1-5, with 7 nucleotides matching TRBD1. With V trimmed by 3 bases and J by 6 bases, 8 bases remained unmatched. The CDR3 sequence is 15 residues long. Germline V gene data show CDR1 as MDHEN and CDR2 as SYDVKM. CDR3: CASSFSFQGGQPQHF. The CDR3 DNA follows: TGTGCCAGCAGTTTCTCATTTCAGGGGGGTCAGCCCCAGCATTTT. Looking up the rest from reference TRBV28 and TRBJ1-5 gives the full variable domain: DVKVTQSSRYLVKRTGEKVFLECVQDMDHENMFWYRQDPGLGLRLIYFSYDVKMKEKGDIPEGYSVSREKKERFSLILESASTNQTSMYLCASSFSFQGGQPQHFGDGTRLSIL.

The chain uses TRBV4-3 and TRBJ2-1, with D tentatively TRBD1 (5 bases). This CDR3 contains 16 residues. CDR1 LGHNA and CDR2 YSLEER come from the germline V gene. V was clipped by 0 bases and J by 2 bases, with 11 bases between them. The CDR3 protein is CASSQEGVQPYNEQFF. DNA of the CDR3: TGCGCCAGCAGCCAAGAAGGGGTTCAGCCCTACAATGAGCAGTTCTTC.

This rearrangement joins TRBV2 to TRBJ2-7, with a tentative D call TRBD1 (5 bases). The CDR3 totals 13 residues. Per the germline V gene, CDR1 is SNHLY and CDR2 is FYNNEI. V was trimmed by 6 bases and J by 1 base, leaving 10 bases between them. The chain's CDR3 is CASRQGLSYEQYF. CDR3 in DNA: TGTGCCAGCAGGCAGGGTCTGTCCTACGAGCAGTACTTC.

This clone was detected only a few times. The chain carries TRBV30 and TRBJ1-1; D is ambiguous. This CDR3 has 14 residues. Germline values: CDR1 GTSNPN, CDR2 SVGIG (reference sequence). The V gene lost 3 bases and the J gene lost 4 bases, with 15 bases spanning the gap. The CDR3 DNA reads TGTGCCTGGAGCCCACGTCTCCTTCGCACTGAAGCTTTCTTT. It translates to CAWSPRLLRTEAFF.

The gene calls are TRBV18 and TRBJ2-7, with 11 bases fitting TRBD2. In germline, CDR1 is KGHSH, CDR2 LQKENI. The CDR3 is made up of 17 amino acids. Trimming cost V 3 bases and J 4 bases; bases outside gene matches: 11. This CDR3 is CASSPTGTSGGSYEQYF. The CDR3 bases are TGTGCCAGCTCACCTACCGGGACTAGCGGAGGGTCTTACGAGCAGTACTTC.

The chain is built from TRBV4-1 and TRBJ1-6; 8 bases line up with TRBD1. Losses at the gene ends were 6 bases for V and 7 bases for J; bases not matched to a gene: 8. The CDR3 totals 15 residues. The germline gives CDR1 MGHRA, CDR2 YSYEKL. CDR3 coding DNA: TGCGCCAGCAGGTACGGACAGGGAGACAATTCACCCCTCCACTTT. Translation: CASRYGQGDNSPLHF.

Concerning this clone itself: Other DNA sequences in this specimen translate into the identical CDR3. The gene calls are TRBV28 and TRBJ2-2; D is unclear. CDR3 size: 12 residues. Germline values: CDR1 MDHEN, CDR2 SYDVKM. Trimming shortened V by 3 bases and J by 5 bases, and 4 bases separated the two germline ends. CDR3 sequence reads: CASSLSTGELFF. The CDR3, as DNA: TGTGCCAGCAGTTTGAGTACCGGGGAGCTGTTTTTT.

As for this clone: The junction differs from germline at one of its ends, possibly a read error. The rearrangement uses TRBV14 and TRBJ1-2, with a weak D call TRBD1 (5 bases). This CDR3 has 16 amino acids. Germline values: CDR1 SGHDN, CDR2 FVKESK. The DNA for the CDR3 is TGTGCCAGCAGCCAAGAAGCAGGGCTTATGAACTCTGGCTACACCTTC. Translation: CASSQEAGLMNSGYTF.

This clone has just a few counts. The V gene is TRBV9, the J gene TRBJ2-7; no clear D. The V end lost 4 bases, the J end lost 6 bases, and 11 bases lay between the germline ends. The CDR3 is made up of 12 amino acids. CDR1 and CDR2 from the germline V gene are SGDLS and YYNGEE. This CDR3 reads CASSLSLGEQYF. As DNA, the CDR3 is TGTGCCAGCAGCCTGAGTCTGGGCGAGCAGTACTTC.

The chain is built from TRBV6-5 and TRBJ1-2; no clear D gene. The CDR3 extends over 13 amino acids. The germline CDR1 and CDR2 sequences are MNHEY and SVGAGI. Trimming removed 4 bases from V and 8 bases from J, with 14 bases in between. The CDR3 loop is CASSWSRLDGYTF. CDR3 nucleotide sequence: TGTGCCAGCAGTTGGTCTCGGTTGGACGGCTACACCTTC.

The chain employs TRBV29-1 and TRBJ2-7; perhaps TRBD1 as D (5 bases). Germline CDR1 is SQVTM and CDR2 is ANQGSEA. The CDR3 has 14 residues. With 5 bases removed from V and 2 bases from J, the gap between germline ends came to 16 bases. CDR3 amino acids: CSVSQGTFPYEQYF. The CDR3 nucleotides are TGCAGCGTTTCTCAGGGAACTTTTCCCTACGAGCAGTACTTC.

The V call is TRBV7-2, the J call TRBJ2-2; 11 bases agree with TRBD2. The CDR3 is made up of 19 amino acids. Unmatched junction bases numbered 7, after V lost 1 base and J lost 0 bases. CDR1 and CDR2 from the germline V gene are SGHTA and FQGNSA. As DNA, the CDR3 is TGTGCCAGCAGCTTAGAAGTACTAGCGGGAGTTGCGAACACCGGGGAGCTGTTTTTT. This codes for CASSLEVLAGVANTGELFF.

The gene calls are TRBV27 and TRBJ2-7; possibly TRBD1 for D (5 bases). This CDR3 region has 15 residues. Per germline, CDR1 MNHEY and CDR2 SMNVEV (reference sequence). V was clipped by 7 bases and J by 1 base, with 17 bases between them. CDR3 sequence: CASKISGSQSYEQYF. The CDR3 region has the DNA TGTGCCAGCAAGATTTCAGGGTCCCAATCCTACGAGCAGTACTTC.

This clone was seen a handful of times. This chain uses TRBV7-6 with TRBJ2-2; tentatively, D is TRBD1 (5 bases). V lost 5 bases, J lost 9 bases, and 10 bases lay in between. The CDR3 consists of 12 residues. Germline loops: CDR1 SGHVS, CDR2 FNYEAQ. The chain's CDR3 is CASSGAKWELFF. CDR3 coding DNA: TGTGCCAGCAGCGGGGCCAAATGGGAGCTGTTTTTT.

This chain uses TRBV2 with TRBJ2-1; no clear D gene. The CDR3 has 15 residues. Germline CDR1 and CDR2: SNHLY and FYNNEI. The V gene lost 2 bases and the J gene lost 4 bases, with 12 bases spanning the gap. CDR3 loop: CASSEMATAYNEQFF. CDR3 coding DNA: TGTGCCAGCAGTGAAATGGCTACAGCGTACAATGAGCAGTTCTTC. The full variable domain, with the rest looked up from reference TRBV2 and TRBJ2-1, is EPEVTQTPSHQVTQMGQEVILRCVPISNHLYFYWYRQILGQKVEFLVSFYNNEISEKSEIFDDQFSVERPDGSNFTLKIRSTKLEDSAMYFCASSEMATAYNEQFFGPGTRLTVL.

The rearrangement uses TRBV5-6 and TRBJ2-1; 8 bases align to TRBD2. CDR3 size: 14 residues. Germline V gene data show CDR1 as SGHDT and CDR2 as YYEEEE. Unmatched junction bases numbered 2, after V lost 0 bases and J lost 6 bases. CDR3 residues: CASSLGLAGNEQFF. In DNA form, the CDR3 reads TGTGCCAGCAGCTTGGGTCTAGCGGGCAATGAGCAGTTCTTC.

This clone was seen only a few times. V and J are TRBV19 and TRBJ1-2; TRBD1 agrees at 8 bases. V trimming: 4 bases; J trimming: 3 bases; junction bases outside the gene matches: 4. This CDR3 is built from 14 residues. CDR1 is LNHDA, CDR2 SQIVND, per germline (reference sequence). The CDR3 DNA follows: TGTGCCAGTAGTACCAGGGGGCGCGACTATGGCTACACCTTC. It codes for CASSTRGRDYGYTF.